The 21 T cell receptor beta chains below were found in one sample sequenced in a study of neurological immune-mediated disorders. Via MiXCR, TCRdb re-called the 5' RACE reads, giving one row per CDR3 protein. Among tens of thousands of distinct CDR3 sequences, about 12% were seen once, and the ten largest hold over 1%. Specimen: PBMCs. These receptors were taken from a female donor in good health.

This clonotype has a count of ten or more. The chain recombines TRBV5-1 with TRBJ1-1; D not certain. CDR1 is SGHRS, CDR2 YFSETQ, per germline. There are 14 residues in the CDR3. V lost 0 bases, J lost 0 bases, and 6 bases lay in between. The DNA of the CDR3 is TGCGCCAGCAGCTTGGAGACGGTGAACACTGAAGCTTTCTTT. Its translation is CASSLETVNTEAFF.

In this sample, this clonotype turned up many times. The chain couples TRBV27 to TRBJ1-2; TRBD1 matches at 8 bases. CDR3 length: 14 amino acids. V lost 5 bases, J lost 4 bases, and 6 bases stayed unmatched. CDR1 and CDR2 (germline): MNHEY, SMNVEV (reference sequence). The CDR3 loop reads CASSQTGGVYGYTF. The CDR3 DNA is TGTGCCAGCAGTCAAACAGGGGGGGTCTATGGCTACACCTTC.

The V call is TRBV9, the J call TRBJ2-5; D unclear. This CDR3 region has 15 residues. V dropped 0 bases and J dropped 1 base, with 10 bases sitting between them. The germline CDR1 and CDR2 sequences are SGDLS and YYNGEE. The CDR3 loop is CASSVGGDFQETQYF. CDR3 nucleotides: TGTGCCAGCAGCGTAGGAGGAGACTTCCAAGAGACCCAGTACTTC.

This clonotype was seen repeatedly, ten times or more. The rearrangement uses TRBV3-1 and TRBJ2-7, with 7 bases aligning to TRBD2. Germline V gene lookup returns CDR1 LGHDT and CDR2 YNNKEL (reference sequence). Trimming cost V 11 bases and J 1 base; bases outside gene matches: 8. CDR3 length equals 13 residues. CDR3 residues: CACARGVSYEQYF. CDR3 coding DNA: TGTGCCTGCGCCCGGGGGGTGTCCTACGAGCAGTACTTC.

This clonotype was observed many times. The chain recombines TRBV5-1 with TRBJ2-1; TRBD1 matches 7 bases. The CDR3 is 14 amino acids. Germline loops: CDR1 SGHRS, CDR2 YFSETQ. Trimming at V came to 4 bases and at J to 5 bases, leaving 6 bases not matched to a gene. The CDR3 sequence is CASSPGQQNNEQFF. The DNA of the CDR3 is TGCGCCAGCAGCCCGGGACAGCAAAACAATGAGCAGTTCTTC.

This clonotype was seen many times. This chain uses TRBV7-8 with TRBJ1-2, with D hard to call. CDR1 and CDR2 (germline): SGHVS, FQNEAQ. This CDR3 comprises 14 residues. The ends were cut back, 1 base at V and 8 bases at J, with 14 bases in the middle. In DNA form, the CDR3 reads TGTGCCAGCAGCTTAGACCCGATACCTCTAGGCTACACCTTC. Protein sequence: CASSLDPIPLGYTF.

This clonotype was recorded a few times. This chain connects TRBV5-1 to TRBJ2-1, with D perhaps matching TRBD2 (6 bases). The CDR3 sequence is 15 residues long. The V gene lost 1 base and the J gene lost 13 bases, with 21 bases spanning the gap. The germline gives CDR1 SGHRS, CDR2 YFSETQ. CDR3 sequence (DNA): TGCGCCAGCAGCTTGACTACCGGCTACCCTAGCGAACAGTTCTTC. It yields the protein CASSLTTGYPSEQFF.

This clonotype was detected many times. The V gene is TRBV24-1, the J gene TRBJ2-1; 9 bases match TRBD2. With 6 bases clipped from V and 3 bases from J, the junction kept 5 bases outside the gene matches. The CDR3 loop spans 15 amino acids. CDR1 is KGHDR, CDR2 SFDVKD, per germline. The CDR3 region is CATSRILAGYNEQFF. The CDR3 coding sequence is TGTGCCACCAGTCGCATACTAGCGGGCTACAATGAGCAGTTCTTC.

This clonotype was counted many times. The chain links TRBV10-3 to TRBJ2-7, with D possibly matching TRBD1 (6 bases). CDR1 is ENHRY, CDR2 SYGVKD, per germline. V gave up 11 bases and J gave up 4 bases, with 15 bases separating them. This CDR3 has 12 residues. The CDR3 sequence is CAPQGHSYEQYF. CDR3 nucleotide sequence: TGTGCCCCCCAGGGGCATTCGTACGAGCAGTACTTC.

This clonotype was picked up many times. This CDR3 is CASSPTGLSDYGYTF. The CDR3 DNA reads TGTGCCAGCAGCCCAACGGGACTCTCAGACTATGGCTACACCTTC. The chain uses TRBV7-3 and TRBJ1-2; perhaps TRBD1 as D (5 bases). With 5 bases removed from V and 3 bases from J, the gap between germline ends came to 16 bases. CDR3 length: 15 residues. CDR1 and CDR2 (germline): SGHTA, FQGTGA.

This clonotype was counted many times. CDR3: CASQGQGPNQPQHF. The DNA of the CDR3 is TGTGCCAGCCAGGGGCAGGGTCCCAATCAGCCCCAGCATTTT. This rearrangement joins TRBV7-9 to TRBJ1-5, with D tentatively TRBD1 (6 bases). The CDR3 sequence is 14 residues long. Trimming took off 8 bases at V and 3 bases at J, with 14 bases between the two ends. CDR1 and CDR2 (germline): SEHNR, FQNEAQ (reference sequence). The full variable domain, completed using reference TRBV7-9 and TRBJ1-5, is DTGVSQNPRHKITKRGQNVTFRCDPISEHNRLYWYRQTLGQGPEFLTYFQNEAQLEKSRLLSDRFSAERPKGSFSTLEIQRTEQGDSAMYLCASQGQGPNQPQHFGDGTRLSIL.

Ten or more counts support this clonotype. This chain links TRBV18 with TRBJ2-7; tentatively, D is TRBD2 (7 bases). V lost 8 bases and J lost 0, with 17 bases in between. In germline, CDR1 is KGHSH, CDR2 LQKENI. The CDR3 runs 15 residues. CDR3: CASRFLADSSYEQYF. CDR3 nucleotides: TGTGCCAGCCGGTTCCTAGCGGACAGCTCCTACGAGCAGTACTTC. The whole variable domain, remainder taken from reference TRBV18 and TRBJ2-7, is NAGVMQNPRHLVRRRGQEARLRCSPMKGHSHVYWYRQLPEEGLKFMVYLQKENIIDESGMPKERFSAEFPKEGPSILRIQQVVRGDSAAYFCASRFLADSSYEQYFGPGTRLTVT.

There are many counts of this clonotype. Written as DNA, the CDR3 is TGTGCCAGCAGCCAAGATCCGAGGTCAGGGAGATACAATGAGCAGTTCTTC. The encoded protein is CASSQDPRSGRYNEQFF. V gene TRBV3-1 combines with J gene TRBJ2-1; D may match TRBD1 or TRBD2 (5 bases each). CDR1 and CDR2 from the germline V gene are LGHDT and YNNKEL (reference sequence). V lost 0 bases, J lost 4 bases, and 16 bases lay in between. The CDR3 extends over 17 amino acids.

On this clonotype itself: Lacking the conserved final phenylalanine or tryptophan, this CDR3 likely reflects a read error. The chain combines TRBV7-2 with TRBJ1-1; 8 bases line up with TRBD1. The CDR3 contains 15 residues. Germline V gene sequence: CDR1 SGHTA, CDR2 FQGNSA. V was clipped by 9 bases and J by 6 bases; unmatched bases: 15. CDR3 sequence reads: CASSPRGRGLPEAFL. Here the CDR3 DNA reads TGTGCCAGTAGCCCCCGGGGCAGGGGGCTTCCTGAAGCTTTCCTT.

The V call is TRBV9, the J call TRBJ2-3; TRBD2 agrees at 8 bases. Germline V lookup: CDR1 SGDLS, CDR2 YYNGEE. The CDR3 sequence is 15 residues long. V shed 4 bases, J shed 2 bases, and the junction held 6 bases outside the gene matches. The chain's CDR3 is CASSPRSGITDTQYF. The CDR3 coding sequence is TGTGCCAGCAGCCCCCGTAGCGGGATCACAGATACGCAGTATTTT.

Ten or more counts support this clonotype. This chain uses TRBV12-3 or TRBV12-4 with TRBJ2-2, with D perhaps TRBD2 (5 bases). The V end lost 5 bases, the J end lost 3 bases, and 13 bases lay between the germline ends. The CDR3 is made up of 15 amino acids. DNA of the CDR3: TGTGCCAGCAGTCAAGACGGGATATACACCGGGGAGCTGTTTTTT. The encoded protein is CASSQDGIYTGELFF.

This clonotype has more than one count but fewer than ten. The chain employs TRBV11-2 and TRBJ2-7; D gene unclear. This CDR3 region has 15 residues. Germline CDR1 SGHAT, CDR2 FQNNGV. V was pared by 1 base and J by 0 bases, with 10 bases between. CDR3 DNA sequence: TGTGCCAGCAGCTTAGCTTGGGGAAGCTCCTACGAGCAGTACTTC. Its protein is CASSLAWGSSYEQYF.

This clonotype was observed at least ten times. The V and J genes are TRBV6-5 and TRBJ1-2, with 7 bases that match TRBD1. Germline values: CDR1 MNHEY, CDR2 SVGAGI. The CDR3 covers 15 residues. V was pared by 0 bases and J by 6 bases, with 7 bases of the junction left unmatched. As DNA, the CDR3 is TGTGCCAGCAGTTACTCGAAGACAGGGCAGAATGGCTACACCTTC. Encoded protein: CASSYSKTGQNGYTF.

This clonotype was seen at least ten times. This chain uses TRBV2 with TRBJ2-1, with 7 bases lining up with TRBD2. Germline lookup yields CDR1 SNHLY and CDR2 FYNNEI. There are 15 residues in the CDR3. Trimming took 4 bases from V and 0 from J; bases not matched to a gene: 3. In nucleotides, the CDR3 is TGTGCCAGCAGTGGGGAGGGTCCCTCCTACAATGAGCAGTTCTTC. Its translation: CASSGEGPSYNEQFF.

This clonotype was detected many times. The V gene is TRBV6-6, the J gene TRBJ1-2; D is unresolved. The ends were cut back, 8 bases at V and 7 bases at J, with 17 bases in the middle. Germline CDR1 MNHNY, CDR2 SVGAGI (reference sequence). This CDR3 is built from 13 residues. CDR3 sequence: CASVPGLLLGYTF. Here the CDR3 DNA reads TGTGCCAGCGTTCCGGGCCTTCTTCTTGGCTACACCTTC.

This clonotype was seen at least ten times. The genes are TRBV5-1 and TRBJ2-3, with 9 bases that match TRBD1. J was trimmed by 5 bases and V by 0 bases; bases with no gene match: 10. Germline CDR1 reads SGHRS; CDR2 reads YFSETQ. This CDR3 spans 17 amino acids. The CDR3 sequence is CASSLADRGGPGDTQYF. CDR3 nucleotide sequence: TGCGCCAGCAGCTTGGCCGACAGGGGGGGGCCTGGAGATACGCAGTATTTT.